The entry below describes one T cell receptor beta chain. Its antigen remains unidentified. The data derive from a study of OX40 agonist ivuxolimab in advanced cancers. Overall study context: The treatment was a fully human IgG2 OX40 agonist, ivuxolimab.

Findings and caveats of the study: In general, CD8+ T cells held more expanded clones than CD4+ did, on average.

The assay was immunoSEQ multiplex PCR, and TCRdb's table has in-frame clones only and misses some. The table lists about 98,000 clones, 80% to 90% of them singletons, with about 0.82% in the top ten. The specimen was CD4+ or CD8+ T cells sorted from blood, collected in a trial of the OX40 agonist ivuxolimab. This receptor was obtained from an adult with an advanced solid tumor such as melanoma, head and neck, liver or kidney cancer.

Written as DNA, the CDR3 is TGTGCCAGCAGCTCCCGACCTAAAGGGGGCGGAGAGACCCAGTACTTC. It is translated as CASSSRPKGGGETQYF. The V gene is TRBV7-8, the J gene TRBJ2-5; 7 bases agree with TRBD1. This CDR3 spans 16 amino acids. Trimming cost V 4 bases and J 4 bases; bases outside gene matches: 12. The germline gives CDR1 SGHVS, CDR2 FQNEAQ. Complete variable domain (other parts from reference TRBV7-8 and TRBJ2-5): GAGVSQSPRYKVAKRGQDVALRCDPISGHVSLFWYQQALGQGPEFLTYFQNEAQLDKSGLPSDRFFAERPEGSVSTLKIQRTQQEDSAVYLCASSSRPKGGGETQYFGPGTRLLVL.